The sequence of this T cell receptor (beta chain) was determined in a study of control samples from healthy donors and cancer patients. Here immunoSEQ multiplex PCR was the method, and the copy in TCRdb shows in-frame clones only, minus some. The sample consists of about 190,000 clones, over 80% of them appearing once. The CDR3 length is 16 residues. Germline CDR1 MNHEY, CDR2 SVGAGI. The ends lost 4 bases at V and 8 bases at J; junction bases unmatched: 13. Sequences were obtained from blood. The rearrangement links TRBV6-5 to TRBJ2-3; 9 nucleotides agree with TRBD2. This TCR was sampled from a man younger than 45 in good health. CDR3 region: CASSSPNSGGWGTQYF. The CDR3 DNA reads as TGTGCCAGCAGTTCCCCGAATAGCGGGGGATGGGGTACGCAGTATTTT.